The 19 T cell receptor beta chains given below trace back to one sample, sequenced in a study of blood T cell repertoires in COVID-19. Some clones are missing from TCRdb's copy, which holds only in-frame ones; the method was immunoSEQ multiplex PCR. The sample has 150,000 to 200,000 clones; 87% are singletons. Sequencing was carried out using peripheral blood. These receptors originate from a human donor in a cohort sampled during active COVID-19.

The chain uses TRBV7-6 and TRBJ1-2, with D maybe TRBD1 (6 bases). V lost 1 base to trimming and J lost 2 bases, with 20 bases between them. CDR3 length: 18 amino acids. Looked up from germline, CDR1 is SGHVS and CDR2 is FNYEAQ. CDR3 protein: CASSLGQGKRRGNYGYTF. For the CDR3, the DNA is TGTGCCAGCAGCTTAGGGCAGGGGAAACGAAGGGGCAACTATGGCTACACCTTC.

The chain recombines TRBV7-9 with TRBJ1-2, with D perhaps matching TRBD1 (5 bases). From germline, CDR1 is SEHNR and CDR2 FQNEAQ (reference sequence). This CDR3 has 12 amino acids. V lost 0 bases and J lost 8, with 7 bases in between. CDR3 loop: CASSLAGVGYTF. The CDR3 DNA reads as TGTGCCAGCAGCTTAGCAGGGGTCGGCTACACCTTC.

The gene calls are TRBV7-2 and TRBJ1-2; a weak D match, TRBD1 (5 bases). The V gene's germline CDR1 is SGHTA and CDR2 FQGNSA. Trimming left V 5 bases short and J 7 bases short, with 17 bases between. The CDR3 loop spans 14 amino acids. The chain's CDR3 is CASSPPAGLGGYTF. For the CDR3, the DNA is TGTGCCAGCAGCCCCCCGGCGGGGCTGGGTGGCTACACCTTC.

This clone was counted once. The chain carries TRBV28 and TRBJ1-5; D uncertain. This CDR3 region has 14 residues. V lost 6 bases, J lost 3 bases, and 12 bases lay in between. CDR1 MDHEN and CDR2 SYDVKM come from the germline V gene. CDR3 sequence: CASRLYSTNQPQHF. DNA of the CDR3: TGTGCCAGCAGACTCTACAGTACCAATCAGCCCCAGCATTTT. The full variable domain, rest sourced from reference TRBV28 and TRBJ1-5, is DVKVTQSSRYLVKRTGEKVFLECVQDMDHENMFWYRQDPGLGLRLIYFSYDVKMKEKGDIPEGYSVSREKKERFSLILESASTNQTSMYLCASRLYSTNQPQHFGDGTRLSIL.

In nucleotides, the CDR3 is TGTGCCAGCAGTTTCCCCACCCGAAGGACAGGGGGAGGCTACACCTTC. This gives the protein CASSFPTRRTGGGYTF. This sequence joins TRBV28 and TRBJ1-2, with 10 nucleotides matching TRBD1. From germline, CDR1 is MDHEN and CDR2 SYDVKM. Unmatched junction bases numbered 12, after V lost 3 bases and J lost 8 bases. This CDR3 contains 16 residues.

V is TRBV5-3 and J is TRBJ1-2, with a tentative D call TRBD1 (5 bases). TRBV5-3 is an ORF for which the function is uncertain. The CDR3 consists of 17 residues. V was cut by 9 bases and J by 3 bases, with 27 bases left in between. In DNA, the CDR3 is TGTGCCAACGACATTTCTCAGGGTTGCCCTTGCGACTATGGCTACACCTTC. The encoded protein is CANDISQGCPCDYGYTF.

This chain connects TRBV3-1 (or the pseudogene TRBV3-2) to TRBJ1-2, with D possibly matching TRBD1 (5 bases). The CDR3 loop spans 14 amino acids. Germline values: CDR1 LGHDT, CDR2 YNNKEL (reference sequence). Trimming took 1 base from V and 4 from J, leaving 10 bases between them. As DNA, the CDR3 is TGTGCCAGCAGCCAAGTGGCAGGGATCTATGGCTACACCTTC. Protein sequence: CASSQVAGIYGYTF.

The chain carries TRBV20-1 and TRBJ1-1, with D possibly matching TRBD1 (6 bases). Germline assignment: CDR1 DFQATT and CDR2 SNEGSKA (reference sequence). The length of the CDR3 is 15 residues. With 3 bases removed from V and 0 bases from J, the gap between germline ends came to 14 bases. The CDR3 loop reads CSASDPRQVNTEAFF. DNA for the CDR3: TGCAGTGCTAGTGACCCAAGACAGGTGAACACTGAAGCTTTCTTT.

V is TRBV5-1 and J is TRBJ1-1; 11 bases align to TRBD1. The CDR3 is made up of 16 amino acids. Germline V lookup: CDR1 SGHRS, CDR2 YFSETQ. Unmatched junction bases numbered 9, after V lost 4 bases and J lost 4 bases. CDR3 region: CASSPDRGQLGTEAFF. The CDR3, as DNA: TGCGCCAGCAGCCCGGACAGGGGGCAATTGGGCACTGAAGCTTTCTTT.

V gene TRBV5-4 combines with J gene TRBJ1-2; TRBD1 is a possible D gene (6 bases). The V gene's germline CDR1 is SGHNT and CDR2 YYREEE (reference sequence). The V end was cut by 0 bases, the J end by 4 bases, with 10 bases between. This CDR3 has 14 residues. The CDR3 DNA follows: TGTGCCAGCAGCTTGGCGGACAGTTTCTATGGCTACACCTTC. Its translation is CASSLADSFYGYTF.

V usage is TRBV30 and J usage is TRBJ1-1, with 8 bases fitting TRBD1. Per the germline V gene, CDR1 is GTSNPN and CDR2 is SVGIG (reference sequence). Trimming at V came to 5 bases and at J to 5 bases, leaving 7 bases not matched to a gene. The CDR3 is 13 residues long. CDR3 DNA: TGTGCCTGGGCAGACAGGGGAGATACTGAAGCTTTCTTT. It is translated as CAWADRGDTEAFF.

J is TRBJ1-2 and V is TRBV5-6; D is possibly TRBD1 (6 bases). This CDR3 has 14 amino acids. Trimming cost V 0 bases and J 4 bases, with 10 bases left between them. The germline V gene encodes CDR1 SGHDT and CDR2 YYEEEE. In nucleotides, the CDR3 is TGTGCCAGCAGCTTGGAACAGGGACCCTATGGCTACACCTTC. Translated: CASSLEQGPYGYTF. The complete variable domain, with remaining parts taken from reference TRBV5-6 and TRBJ1-2, reads DAGVTQSPTHLIKTRGQQVTLRCSPKSGHDTVSWYQQALGQGPQFIFQYYEEEERQRGNFPDRFSGHQFPNYSSELNVNALLLGDSALYLCASSLEQGPYGYTFGSGTRLTVV.

The chain couples TRBV9 to TRBJ2-7; 9 bases match TRBD2. Germline CDR1 reads SGDLS; CDR2 reads YYNGEE. The CDR3 covers 15 residues. Germline trimming cut 1 base from V and 3 bases from J; bases unmatched to any gene: 5. As DNA, the CDR3 is TGTGCCAGCAGCGTATCGAGTAGCGGGGGCTACGAGCAGTACTTC. It is translated as CASSVSSSGGYEQYF. Complete variable domain (other parts from reference TRBV9 and TRBJ2-7): DSGVTQTPKHLITATGQRVTLRCSPRSGDLSVYWYQQSLDQGLQFLIQYYNGEERAKGNILERFSAQQFPDLHSELNLSSLELGDSALYFCASSVSSSGGYEQYFGPGTRLTVT.

A single count supports this clone. V is TRBV3-1 (or the pseudogene TRBV3-2) and J is TRBJ2-3, with D tentatively TRBD2 (6 bases). The V gene lost 4 bases and the J gene lost 2 bases, with 22 bases spanning the gap. The CDR3 spans 18 residues. Per the germline V gene, CDR1 is LGHDT and CDR2 is YNNKEL (reference sequence). The CDR3 loop is CASSPIHAGSGATDTQYF. The CDR3 DNA reads as TGTGCCAGCAGCCCCATTCACGCGGGGTCTGGGGCCACAGATACGCAGTATTTT.

The chain employs TRBV25-1 and TRBJ2-3; TRBD2 is a possible D gene (6 bases). The germline V gene has CDR1 MGHDK and CDR2 SYGVNS. Trimming shortened V by 4 bases and J by 0 bases, and 11 bases separated the two germline ends. There are 15 residues in the CDR3. The CDR3 protein is CASSGRGSSTDTQYF. The CDR3 DNA sequence: TGTGCCAGCAGTGGGCGGGGAAGTAGCACAGATACGCAGTATTTT. Supplemented by reference TRBV25-1 and TRBJ2-3, the full variable domain reads EADIYQTPRYLVIGTGKKITLECSQTMGHDKMYWYQQDPGMELHLIHYSYGVNSTEKGDLSSESTVSRIRTEHFPLTLESARPSHTSQYLCASSGRGSSTDTQYFGPGTRLTVL.

This chain connects TRBV4-1 to TRBJ1-2; D call uncertain. CDR1 and CDR2 from the germline V gene are MGHRA and YSYEKL. The V end lost 1 base, the J end lost 3 bases, and 12 bases lay between the germline ends. The CDR3 contains 15 residues. The CDR3 is CASSQGSAVHYGYTF. CDR3 DNA sequence: TGCGCCAGCAGCCAAGGCTCTGCGGTTCACTATGGCTACACCTTC.

The chain uses TRBV6-5 and TRBJ1-5, with D perhaps TRBD1 (5 bases). Per the germline V gene, CDR1 is MNHEY and CDR2 is SVGAGI. Trimming removed 6 bases from V and 3 bases from J, with 12 bases in between. The CDR3 length is 14 residues. The CDR3 DNA sequence: TGTGCCAGCAGGGGGGAGGGCTACAATCAGCCCCAGCATTTT. Translating gives CASRGEGYNQPQHF.

The DNA of the CDR3 is TGTGCCAGCAGCTTAGTGGACAGGGGTAATTCACCCCTCCACTTT. It is translated as CASSLVDRGNSPLHF. The rearrangement uses TRBV11-2 and TRBJ1-6, with 9 bases identical to TRBD1. CDR3 length: 15 amino acids. V dropped 1 base and J dropped 6; count of bases not matched to a gene: 1. CDR1 and CDR2 (germline): SGHAT, FQNNGV. Full variable domain (outside the CDR3, taken from reference TRBV11-2 and TRBJ1-6): EAGVAQSPRYKIIEKRQSVAFWCNPISGHATLYWYQQILGQGPKLLIQFQNNGVVDDSQLPKDRFSAERLKGVDSTLKIQPAKLEDSAVYLCASSLVDRGNSPLHFGNGTRLTVT.

CDR3 amino acids: CASSRTGVDYGYTF. DNA for the CDR3: TGTGCCAGCAGCCGGACAGGGGTGGACTATGGCTACACCTTC. The chain links TRBV7-9 to TRBJ1-2, with 9 bases fitting TRBD1. The CDR3 has 14 amino acids. J gave up 3 bases and V 5 bases, and 4 bases lay outside the gene matches. Germline CDR1 is SEHNR and CDR2 is FQNEAQ (reference sequence).